The T cell receptor beta chain described here comes from a study of blood T cell repertoires in COVID-19. Study-level background: From the United States, Italy and Spain came samples of acute and convalescent COVID-19. T cells, B-cell-depleted T cells, or PBMCs provided the cDNA or gDNA that served as material.

Per the authors' pipeline: Researchers report that nucleated cell counts were estimated from reference gene primer amplification. Assay: immunoSEQ multiplex PCR; the TCRdb copy retains only in-frame clones and omits some. The V and J calls and clone size were taken over from that table, and D and trimming were inferred from the DNA. The data contain about 67,000 clones, about 82% of them singletons. Germline lookup yields CDR1 SGHTA and CDR2 FQGTGA. The V segment lost 5 bases and the J segment 4 bases; nucleotides outside the gene matches: 1. The CDR3 loop spans 14 amino acids. This clone was seen a few times.

This clonotype was sampled from a human donor in a cohort sampled during active COVID-19. This sequence joins TRBV7-3 and TRBJ2-2; TRBD2 matches at 10 bases. The sample comprised peripheral blood. CDR3 in DNA: TGTGCCAGCAGCCTAGCGGGGGCCACCGGGGAGCTGTTTTTT. Encoded protein: CASSLAGATGELFF.